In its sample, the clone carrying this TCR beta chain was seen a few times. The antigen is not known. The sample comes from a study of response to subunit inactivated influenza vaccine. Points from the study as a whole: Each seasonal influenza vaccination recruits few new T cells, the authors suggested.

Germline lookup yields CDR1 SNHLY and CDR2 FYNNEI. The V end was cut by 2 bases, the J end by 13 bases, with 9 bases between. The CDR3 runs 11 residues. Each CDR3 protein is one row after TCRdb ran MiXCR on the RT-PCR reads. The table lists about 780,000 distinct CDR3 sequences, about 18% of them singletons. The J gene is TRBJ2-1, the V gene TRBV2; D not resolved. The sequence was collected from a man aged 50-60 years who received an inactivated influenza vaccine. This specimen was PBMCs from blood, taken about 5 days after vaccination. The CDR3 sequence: CASSEFTFQFF. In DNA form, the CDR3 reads TGTGCCAGCAGTGAATTCACATTCCAGTTCTTC.